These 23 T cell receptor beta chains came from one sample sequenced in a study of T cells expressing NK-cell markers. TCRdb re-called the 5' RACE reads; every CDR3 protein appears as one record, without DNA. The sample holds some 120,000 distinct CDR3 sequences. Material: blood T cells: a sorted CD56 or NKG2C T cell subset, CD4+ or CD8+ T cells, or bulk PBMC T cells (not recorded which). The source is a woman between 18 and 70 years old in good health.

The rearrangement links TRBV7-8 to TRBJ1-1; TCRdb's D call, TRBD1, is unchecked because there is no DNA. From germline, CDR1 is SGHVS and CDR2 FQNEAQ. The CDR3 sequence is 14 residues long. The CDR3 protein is CASSFRDVNTEAFF.

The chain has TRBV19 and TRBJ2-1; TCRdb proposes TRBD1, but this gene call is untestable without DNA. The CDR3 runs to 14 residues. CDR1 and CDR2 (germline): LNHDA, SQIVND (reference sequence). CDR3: CASSIGAGDNEQFF.

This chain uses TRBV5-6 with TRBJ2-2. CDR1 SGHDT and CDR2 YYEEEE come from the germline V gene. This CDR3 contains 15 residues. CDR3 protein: CASSLLERNTGELFF.

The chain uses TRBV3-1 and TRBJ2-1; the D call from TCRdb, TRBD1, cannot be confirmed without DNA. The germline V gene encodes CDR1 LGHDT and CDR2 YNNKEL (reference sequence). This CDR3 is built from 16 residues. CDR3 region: CASSQIAGPLGNEQFF.

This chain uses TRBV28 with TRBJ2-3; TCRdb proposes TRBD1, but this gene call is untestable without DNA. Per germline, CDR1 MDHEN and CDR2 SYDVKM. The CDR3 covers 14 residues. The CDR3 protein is CASSPGQGADTQYF. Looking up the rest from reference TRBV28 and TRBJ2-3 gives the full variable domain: DVKVTQSSRYLVKRTGEKVFLECVQDMDHENMFWYRQDPGLGLRLIYFSYDVKMKEKGDIPEGYSVSREKKERFSLILESASTNQTSMYLCASSPGQGADTQYFGPGTRLTVL.

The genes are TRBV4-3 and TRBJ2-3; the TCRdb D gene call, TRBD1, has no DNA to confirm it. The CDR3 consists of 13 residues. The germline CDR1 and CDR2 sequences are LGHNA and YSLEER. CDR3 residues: CASSPGRTDTQYF.

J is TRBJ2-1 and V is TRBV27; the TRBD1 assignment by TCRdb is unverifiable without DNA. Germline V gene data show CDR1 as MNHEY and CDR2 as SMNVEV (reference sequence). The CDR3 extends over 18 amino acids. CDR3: CASYRWGGLSWSYNEQFF.

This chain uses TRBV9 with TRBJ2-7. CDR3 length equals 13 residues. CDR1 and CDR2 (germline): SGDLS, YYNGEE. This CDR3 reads CASSAGLGYEQYF.

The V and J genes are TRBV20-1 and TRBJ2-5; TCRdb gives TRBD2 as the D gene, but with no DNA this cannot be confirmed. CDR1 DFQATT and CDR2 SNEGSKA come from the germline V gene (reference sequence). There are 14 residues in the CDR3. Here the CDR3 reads CSATRRRSEETQYF.

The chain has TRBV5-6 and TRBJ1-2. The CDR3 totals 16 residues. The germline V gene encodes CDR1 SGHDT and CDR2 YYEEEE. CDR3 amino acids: CASSFLPTENNYGYTF.

This chain's CDR3 is CASSQEGTGITQYF. This sequence joins TRBV4-1 and TRBJ2-3; TCRdb's D gene call, TRBD1, goes unchecked for lack of DNA. Germline V gene lookup returns CDR1 MGHRA and CDR2 YSYEKL. The CDR3 is made up of 14 amino acids.

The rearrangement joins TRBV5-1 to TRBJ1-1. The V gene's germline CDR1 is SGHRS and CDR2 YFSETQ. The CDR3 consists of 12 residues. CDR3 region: CASSLSVTEAFF.

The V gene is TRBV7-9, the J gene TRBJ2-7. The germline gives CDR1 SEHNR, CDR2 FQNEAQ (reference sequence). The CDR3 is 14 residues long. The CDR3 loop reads CASSLSGYNYEQYF.

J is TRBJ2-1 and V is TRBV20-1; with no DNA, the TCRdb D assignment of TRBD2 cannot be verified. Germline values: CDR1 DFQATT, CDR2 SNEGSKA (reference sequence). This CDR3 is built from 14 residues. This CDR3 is CSAVLAASYNEQFF.

Here the CDR3 reads CSVDLGLLGTGELFF. This chain links TRBV29-1 with TRBJ2-2; the D call from TCRdb, TRBD2, cannot be confirmed without DNA. Germline V gene sequence: CDR1 SQVTM, CDR2 ANQGSEA. The CDR3 loop spans 15 amino acids.

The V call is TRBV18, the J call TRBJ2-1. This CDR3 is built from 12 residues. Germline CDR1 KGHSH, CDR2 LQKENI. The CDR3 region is CASSPLSGEQFF.

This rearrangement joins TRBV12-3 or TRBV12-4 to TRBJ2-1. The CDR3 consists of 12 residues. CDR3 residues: CASSFGHNEQFF.

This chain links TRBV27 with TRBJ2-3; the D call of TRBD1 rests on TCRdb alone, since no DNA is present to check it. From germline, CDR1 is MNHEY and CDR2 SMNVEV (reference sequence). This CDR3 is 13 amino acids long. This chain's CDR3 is CASSLGTLYTQYF.

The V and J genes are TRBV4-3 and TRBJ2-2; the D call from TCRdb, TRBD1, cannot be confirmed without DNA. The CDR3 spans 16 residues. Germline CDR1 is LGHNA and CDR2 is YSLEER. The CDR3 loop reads CASSHPGTSNTGELFF.

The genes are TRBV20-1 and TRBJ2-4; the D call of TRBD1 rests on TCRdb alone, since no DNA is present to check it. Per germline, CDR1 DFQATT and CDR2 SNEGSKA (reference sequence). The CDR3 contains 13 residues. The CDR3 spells CSGTGLAKNIQYF.

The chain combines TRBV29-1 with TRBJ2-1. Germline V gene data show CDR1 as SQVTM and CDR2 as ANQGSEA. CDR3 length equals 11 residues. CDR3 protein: CSVDRPNEQFF.

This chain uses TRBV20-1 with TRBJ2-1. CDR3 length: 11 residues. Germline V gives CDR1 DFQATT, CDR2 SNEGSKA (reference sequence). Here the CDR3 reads CSAAYSNEQFF.

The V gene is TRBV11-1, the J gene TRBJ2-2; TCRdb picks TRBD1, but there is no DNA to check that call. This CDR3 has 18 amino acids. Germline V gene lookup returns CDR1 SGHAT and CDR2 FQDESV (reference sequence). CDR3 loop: CASSPPNLGREGTGELFF.